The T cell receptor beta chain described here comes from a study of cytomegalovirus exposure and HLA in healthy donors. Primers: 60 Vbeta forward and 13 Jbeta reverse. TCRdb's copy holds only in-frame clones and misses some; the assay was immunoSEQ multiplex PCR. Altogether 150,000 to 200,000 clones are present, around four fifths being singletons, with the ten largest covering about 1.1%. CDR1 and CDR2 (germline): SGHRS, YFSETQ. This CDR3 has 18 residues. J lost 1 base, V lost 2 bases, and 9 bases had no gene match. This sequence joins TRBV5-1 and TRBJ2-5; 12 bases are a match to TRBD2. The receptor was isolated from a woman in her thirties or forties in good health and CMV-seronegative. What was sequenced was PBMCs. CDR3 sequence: CASSFIPGLAGTQETQYF. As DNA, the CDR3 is TGCGCCAGCAGCTTCATCCCAGGACTAGCGGGGACCCAAGAGACCCAGTACTTC.